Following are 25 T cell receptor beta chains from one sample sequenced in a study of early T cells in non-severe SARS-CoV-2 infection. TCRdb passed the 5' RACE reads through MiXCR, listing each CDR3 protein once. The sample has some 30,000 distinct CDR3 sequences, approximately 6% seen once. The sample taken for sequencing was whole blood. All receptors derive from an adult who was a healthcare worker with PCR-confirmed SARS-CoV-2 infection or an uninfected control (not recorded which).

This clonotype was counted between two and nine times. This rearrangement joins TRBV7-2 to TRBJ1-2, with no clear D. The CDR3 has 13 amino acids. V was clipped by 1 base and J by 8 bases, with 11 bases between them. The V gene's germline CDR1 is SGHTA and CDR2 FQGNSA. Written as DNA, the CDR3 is TGTGCCAGCAGCTTAGACCCCCGCGGAGGCTACACCTTC. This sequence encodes CASSLDPRGGYTF.

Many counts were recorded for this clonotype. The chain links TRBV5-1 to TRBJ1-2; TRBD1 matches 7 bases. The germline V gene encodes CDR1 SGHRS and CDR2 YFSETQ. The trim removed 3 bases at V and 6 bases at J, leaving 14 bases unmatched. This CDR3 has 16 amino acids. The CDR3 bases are TGCGCCAGCAGCTCGCAAGGGGGCCAACGAGGTGATGGCTACACCTTC. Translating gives CASSSQGGQRGDGYTF.

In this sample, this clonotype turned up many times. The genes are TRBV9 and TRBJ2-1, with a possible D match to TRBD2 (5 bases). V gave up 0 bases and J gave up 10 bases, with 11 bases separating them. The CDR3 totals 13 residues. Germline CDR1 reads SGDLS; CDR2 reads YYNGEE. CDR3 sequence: CASSVGRSPEQFF. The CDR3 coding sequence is TGTGCCAGCAGCGTAGGGAGGAGTCCCGAGCAGTTCTTC.

The DNA for the CDR3 is TGTGCCAGCAGCAGCGAGCTAGCGGGGGCTAGCACAGATACGCAGTATTTT. Its translation: CASSSELAGASTDTQYF. J is TRBJ2-3 and V is TRBV7-9; TRBD2 matches 10 bases. The V and J ends lost 5 bases and 0 bases, in that order; junction bases with no gene match: 8. The CDR3 is made up of 17 amino acids. Germline CDR1 and CDR2: SEHNR and FQNEAQ (reference sequence).

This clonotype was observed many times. The CDR3 DNA follows: TGTGCCAGCAGTCCGGACAGGGCGCAAGAGACCCAGTACTTC. It translates to CASSPDRAQETQYF. The rearrangement uses TRBV12-3 or TRBV12-4 and TRBJ2-5, with 8 bases matching TRBD1. CDR3 length equals 14 residues. Unmatched junction bases numbered 4, after V lost 5 bases and J lost 2 bases.

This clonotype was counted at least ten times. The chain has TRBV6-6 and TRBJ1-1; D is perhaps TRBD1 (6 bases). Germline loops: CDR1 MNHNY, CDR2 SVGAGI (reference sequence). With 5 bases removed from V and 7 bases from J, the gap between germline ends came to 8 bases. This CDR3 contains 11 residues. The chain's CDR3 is CASSGRGEAFF. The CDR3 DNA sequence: TGTGCCAGCAGTGGCAGGGGTGAAGCTTTCTTT.

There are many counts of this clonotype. CDR3 residues: CASRPETGVYGYTF. CDR3 sequence (DNA): TGTGCCAGCAGGCCAGAGACAGGGGTCTATGGCTACACCTTC. The chain is built from TRBV12-3 or TRBV12-4 and TRBJ1-2; 8 bases agree with TRBD1. V was pared by 6 bases and J by 4 bases, with 7 bases of the junction left unmatched. The CDR3 runs 14 residues.

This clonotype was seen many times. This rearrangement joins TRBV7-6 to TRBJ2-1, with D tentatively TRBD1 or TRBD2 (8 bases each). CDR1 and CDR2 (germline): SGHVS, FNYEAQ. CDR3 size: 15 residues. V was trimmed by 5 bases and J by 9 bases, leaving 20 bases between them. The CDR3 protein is CASSPPDRGLGEQFF. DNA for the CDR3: TGTGCCAGCAGCCCCCCCGACAGGGGACTAGGTGAGCAGTTCTTC.

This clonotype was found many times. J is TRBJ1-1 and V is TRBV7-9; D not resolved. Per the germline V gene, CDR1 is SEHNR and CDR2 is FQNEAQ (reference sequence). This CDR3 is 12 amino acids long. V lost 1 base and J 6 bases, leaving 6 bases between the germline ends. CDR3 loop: CASSLGLPEAFF. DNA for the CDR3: TGTGCCAGCAGCTTAGGGCTCCCTGAAGCTTTCTTT.

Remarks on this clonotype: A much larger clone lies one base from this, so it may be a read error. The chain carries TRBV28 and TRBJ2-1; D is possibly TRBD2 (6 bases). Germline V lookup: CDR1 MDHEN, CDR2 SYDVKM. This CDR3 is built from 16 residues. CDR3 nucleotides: TGTGCCGGCAGCCCCGTGGTTTGGGCGGGGTTCAATGAGCAGTTCTTC. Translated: CAGSPVVWAGFNEQFF.

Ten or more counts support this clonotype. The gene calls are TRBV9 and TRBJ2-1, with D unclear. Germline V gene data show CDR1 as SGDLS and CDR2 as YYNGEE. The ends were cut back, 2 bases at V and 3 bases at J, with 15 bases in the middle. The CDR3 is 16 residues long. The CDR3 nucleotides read TGTGCCAGCAGCGTTTCCCCCCTACTGCGCTACAATGAGCAGTTCTTC. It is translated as CASSVSPLLRYNEQFF.

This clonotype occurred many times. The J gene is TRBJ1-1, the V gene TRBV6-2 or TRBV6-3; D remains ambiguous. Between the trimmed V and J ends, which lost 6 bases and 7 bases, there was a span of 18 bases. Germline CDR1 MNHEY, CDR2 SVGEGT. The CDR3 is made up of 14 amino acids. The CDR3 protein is CASSPPREPYEAFF. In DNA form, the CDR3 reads TGTGCCAGCAGCCCCCCTAGAGAACCTTATGAAGCTTTCTTT.

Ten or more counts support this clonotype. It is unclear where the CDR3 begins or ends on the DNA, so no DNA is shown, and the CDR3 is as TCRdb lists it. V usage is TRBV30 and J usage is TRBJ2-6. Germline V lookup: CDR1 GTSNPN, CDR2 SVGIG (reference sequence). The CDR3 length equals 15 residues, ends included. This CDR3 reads CAWSVLLSGANVLTF.

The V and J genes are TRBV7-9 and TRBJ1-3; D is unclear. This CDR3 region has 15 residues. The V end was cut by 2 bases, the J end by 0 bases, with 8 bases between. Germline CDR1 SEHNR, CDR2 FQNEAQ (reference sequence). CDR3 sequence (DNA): TGTGCCAGCAGCTTATCGGGAAGCTCTGGAAACACCATATATTTT. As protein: CASSLSGSSGNTIYF.

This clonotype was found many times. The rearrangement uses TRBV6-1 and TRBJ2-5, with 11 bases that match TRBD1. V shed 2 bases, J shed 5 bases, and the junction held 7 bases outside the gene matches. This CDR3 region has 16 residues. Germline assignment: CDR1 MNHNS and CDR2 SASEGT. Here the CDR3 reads CASSEWTGGLRETQYF. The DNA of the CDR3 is TGTGCCAGCAGTGAATGGACAGGGGGCCTAAGGGAGACCCAGTACTTC.

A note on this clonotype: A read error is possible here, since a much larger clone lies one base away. The CDR3 sequence is CASSMNTEAFF. The CDR3 nucleotides are TGTGCCAGCAGCATGAACACTGAAGCTTTCTTT. This chain connects TRBV12-3 or TRBV12-4 to TRBJ1-1, with D hard to call. Trimming pared 6 bases from V and 0 bases from J, leaving 2 bases between. This CDR3 has 11 residues.

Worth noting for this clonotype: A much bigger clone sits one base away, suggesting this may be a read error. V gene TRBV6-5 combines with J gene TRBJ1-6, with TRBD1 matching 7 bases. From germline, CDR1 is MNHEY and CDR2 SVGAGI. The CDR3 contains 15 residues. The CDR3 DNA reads TGTGCCAGCAGATATGACCCGACAGGGCATTCACCCCTCCGCTTT. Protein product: CASRYDPTGHSPLRF.

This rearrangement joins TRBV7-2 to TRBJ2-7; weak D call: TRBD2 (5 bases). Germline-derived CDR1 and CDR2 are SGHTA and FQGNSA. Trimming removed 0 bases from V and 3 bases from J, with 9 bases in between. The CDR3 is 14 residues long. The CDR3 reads CASSLAPGSYEQYF. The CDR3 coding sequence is TGTGCCAGCAGCTTAGCGCCGGGGAGCTACGAGCAGTACTTC.

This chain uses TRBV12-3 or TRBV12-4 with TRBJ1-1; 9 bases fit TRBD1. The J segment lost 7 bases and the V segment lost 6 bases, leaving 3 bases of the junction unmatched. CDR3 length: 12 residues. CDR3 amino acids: CASSGQGIEAFF. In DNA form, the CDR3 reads TGTGCCAGCAGCGGACAGGGGATTGAAGCTTTCTTT.

The CDR3 coding sequence is TGTGCCAGCAGCTTGGCCAGGTACACTGAAGCTTTCTTT. Translation gives CASSLARYTEAFF. The V and J genes are TRBV11-2 and TRBJ1-1; D call uncertain. CDR3 size: 13 residues. The V end lost 3 bases, the J end lost 3 bases, and 8 bases lay between the germline ends. The germline CDR1 and CDR2 sequences are SGHAT and FQNNGV.

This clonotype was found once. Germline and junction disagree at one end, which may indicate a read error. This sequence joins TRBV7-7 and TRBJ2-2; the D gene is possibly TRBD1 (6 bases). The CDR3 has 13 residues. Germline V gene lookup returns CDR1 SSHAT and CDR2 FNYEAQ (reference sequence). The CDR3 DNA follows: TGTGCTAGCAGCTTAAACAGGGCCGGGGAGCTGTTTTTT. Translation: CASSLNRAGELFF.

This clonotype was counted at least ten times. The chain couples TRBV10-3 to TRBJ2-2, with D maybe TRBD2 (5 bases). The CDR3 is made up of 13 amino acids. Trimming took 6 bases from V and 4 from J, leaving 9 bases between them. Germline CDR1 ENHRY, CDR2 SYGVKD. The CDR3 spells CAIRLAGTGELFF. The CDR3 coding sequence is TGTGCCATCAGGCTAGCTGGCACCGGGGAGCTGTTTTTT.

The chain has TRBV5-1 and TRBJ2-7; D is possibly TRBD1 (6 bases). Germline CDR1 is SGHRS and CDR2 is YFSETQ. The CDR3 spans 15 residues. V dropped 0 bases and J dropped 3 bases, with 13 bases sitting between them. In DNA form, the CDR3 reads TGCGCCAGCAGCTTGGTCCCGGGACAAGACTACGAGCAGTACTTC. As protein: CASSLVPGQDYEQYF.

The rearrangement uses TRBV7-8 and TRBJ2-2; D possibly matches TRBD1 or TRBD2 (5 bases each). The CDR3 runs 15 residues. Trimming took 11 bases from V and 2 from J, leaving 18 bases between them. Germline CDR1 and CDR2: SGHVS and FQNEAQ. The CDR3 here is CADRERDRNTGELFF. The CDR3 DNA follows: TGTGCCGACCGAGAGAGGGACCGAAACACCGGGGAGCTGTTTTTT.

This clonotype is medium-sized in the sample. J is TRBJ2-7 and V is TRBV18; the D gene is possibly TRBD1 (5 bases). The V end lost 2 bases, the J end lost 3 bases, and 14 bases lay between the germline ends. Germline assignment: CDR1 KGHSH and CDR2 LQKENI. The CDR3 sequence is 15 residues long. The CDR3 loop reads CASSPGDQGYYEQYF. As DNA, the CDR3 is TGTGCCAGCTCACCAGGGGATCAGGGTTACTACGAGCAGTACTTC. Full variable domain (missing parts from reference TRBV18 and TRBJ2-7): NAGVMQNPRHLVRRRGQEARLRCSPMKGHSHVYWYRQLPEEGLKFMVYLQKENIIDESGMPKERFSAEFPKEGPSILRIQQVVRGDSAAYFCASSPGDQGYYEQYFGPGTRLTVT.